Listed below are T cell receptor beta chains from one sample, sequenced in a study of T cell responses to AZD1222 COVID-19 vaccine. Measured with immunoSEQ multiplex PCR; TCRdb has only the in-frame clones, and not every one. This table has about 110,000 clones, roughly nine tenths appearing once. Sequencing used peripheral blood, obtained on day 0 of AZD1222 vaccination. The receptors derive from an adult in good health. Each CDR3 is given with its conserved first and last residue.

j_call: TRBJ1-1; v_call: TRBV7-6; cdr3_aa: CASSLAGTGKTEAFF
j_call: TRBJ1-2; v_call: TRBV12-3/TRBV12-4; cdr3_aa: CASSLVPVHTF
j_call: TRBJ1-5; v_call: TRBV2; cdr3_aa: CASKQEREPQHF
j_call: TRBJ2-7; v_call: TRBV15; cdr3_aa: CATSRDWADPSSKYF
j_call: TRBJ2-5; v_call: TRBV2; cdr3_aa: CASLQQGGSETQYF
j_call: TRBJ1-2; v_call: TRBV10-3; cdr3_aa: CAIRGQGHDYGYTF
j_call: TRBJ1-5; v_call: TRBV27; cdr3_aa: CASSLLPGSNQPQHF
j_call: TRBJ1-2; v_call: TRBV3-1/TRBV3-2; cdr3_aa: CASSLGPVYGYTF
j_call: TRBJ1-2; v_call: TRBV24-1; cdr3_aa: CATSESGSYGYTF
j_call: TRBJ1-2; v_call: TRBV28; cdr3_aa: CASSFSSGGNVGGYTF
j_call: TRBJ1-1; v_call: TRBV15; cdr3_aa: CATSSQDRGRNTEAFF
j_call: TRBJ1-5; v_call: TRBV10-3; cdr3_aa: CAISPQGEHQPQHF
j_call: TRBJ2-1; v_call: TRBV4-3; cdr3_aa: CASSRERTSVYNEQFF
j_call: TRBJ2-7; v_call: TRBV7-3; cdr3_aa: CASSLGSGTPYEQYF
j_call: TRBJ1-5; v_call: TRBV2; cdr3_aa: CASSPDRNNQPQHF
j_call: TRBJ2-2; v_call: TRBV5-1; cdr3_aa: CASSSGLATNTGELFF
j_call: TRBJ2-4; v_call: TRBV5-4; cdr3_aa: CASSPTGAAKNIQYF
j_call: TRBJ1-4; v_call: TRBV24-1; cdr3_aa: CATSDSRGEYEKLFF
j_call: TRBJ1-1; v_call: TRBV10-3; cdr3_aa: CAISQGAPAEAFF
j_call: TRBJ1-2; v_call: TRBV29-1; cdr3_aa: CSVEAGGGGYTF
j_call: TRBJ2-2; v_call: TRBV6-4; cdr3_aa: CASSDTARGTSGSGELFF
j_call: TRBJ1-2; v_call: TRBV6-6; cdr3_aa: CASSSGQNYGYTF
j_call: TRBJ2-1; v_call: TRBV24-1; cdr3_aa: CATSDLTQDEQFF
j_call: TRBJ1-1; v_call: TRBV19; cdr3_aa: CASSARQGLTEAFF
j_call: TRBJ2-7; v_call: TRBV29-1; cdr3_aa: CSARDSQSYEQYF
j_call: TRBJ2-1; v_call: TRBV7-2; cdr3_aa: CASRGLAASYNEQFF
j_call: TRBJ2-7; v_call: TRBV18; cdr3_aa: CASSPKTGNSAGRQYF
j_call: TRBJ1-5; v_call: TRBV29-1; cdr3_aa: CSVALTGGELQPQHF
j_call: TRBJ2-7; v_call: TRBV7-8; cdr3_aa: CASSLAEDRAYEQYF
j_call: TRBJ2-7; v_call: TRBV7-2; cdr3_aa: CASSGQNIAYEQYF
j_call: TRBJ2-7; v_call: TRBV6-5; cdr3_aa: CASSPRFRGGEQYF
j_call: TRBJ1-2; v_call: TRBV27; cdr3_aa: CASSSPGQPNYGYTF
j_call: TRBJ2-7; v_call: TRBV4-2; cdr3_aa: CASSQTAGTFGEQYF
j_call: TRBJ1-6; v_call: TRBV7-2; cdr3_aa: CASSLGRNSPLHF
j_call: TRBJ2-7; v_call: TRBV6-5; cdr3_aa: CATTDTFREQYF
j_call: TRBJ2-5; v_call: TRBV7-9; cdr3_aa: CASTLAGPLETQYF
j_call: TRBJ1-4; v_call: TRBV7-2; cdr3_aa: CASTTTPAQVGHEKLFF
j_call: TRBJ1-5; v_call: TRBV28; cdr3_aa: CASSLGETPQPQHF
j_call: TRBJ2-3; v_call: TRBV7-9; cdr3_aa: CASSLGSGSTDTQYF
j_call: TRBJ1-4; v_call: TRBV27; cdr3_aa: CASSLIVGGGKVEKLFF
j_call: TRBJ1-2; v_call: TRBV7-2; cdr3_aa: CASSLERASGDYGYTF
j_call: TRBJ2-1; v_call: TRBV11-3; cdr3_aa: CASSPTLAGGQFF
j_call: TRBJ2-1; v_call: TRBV7-3; cdr3_aa: CASSLSIGFSSYNEQFF
j_call: TRBJ2-2; v_call: TRBV6-5; cdr3_aa: CASIGGGELFF
j_call: TRBJ1-2; v_call: TRBV30; cdr3_aa: CAWSKGQRIGGYTF
j_call: TRBJ1-6; v_call: TRBV4-3; cdr3_aa: CASSQAPSGGSGSPLHF
j_call: TRBJ2-1; v_call: TRBV6-6; cdr3_aa: CASSDPGGGYNEQFF